Given below is one T cell receptor beta chain in context. No antigen is known for it. The sample is drawn from a study of shared clonotypes between healthy human individuals. Whole-study findings and limits: The sampled material consisted only of blood, and tissue repertoires are likely to differ.

This table comes from immunoSEQ multiplex PCR, and its TCRdb copy is limited to in-frame clones, with some not included. Here the sample spans under 600,000 clones, 60% to 80% being singletons. Sequencing was carried out using PBMCs. This receptor was identified in a woman aged 40 to 50 in good health. Some clones in this sample may be carry-over from other donors' samples.

The CDR3 protein is CASSQELRQGGEKLFF. The CDR3 region has the DNA TGCGCCAGCAGCCAAGAGTTGAGACAGGGAGGGGAAAAACTGTTTTTT. The chain recombines TRBV4-3 with TRBJ1-4, with 7 bases aligning to TRBD1. The CDR3 is 16 residues long. Germline CDR1 is LGHNA and CDR2 is YSLEER. V gave up 0 bases and J gave up 8 bases; unmatched junction bases: 9.